The clone carrying this T cell receptor beta chain occurred once. The CDR3 runs 17 residues. Germline V gene sequence: CDR1 MDHEN, CDR2 SYDVKM. The V end was cut by 3 bases, the J end by 0 bases, with 15 bases between. The sample comes from a study of blood T cell repertoires in COVID-19. Overall study context: Acute and convalescent COVID-19 samples came from the United States, Italy and Spain. PBMCs, B-cell-depleted T cells, or T cells provided the cDNA or gDNA that made up the material.

Authors' analysis steps: Estimates of nucleated cell counts were drawn from the amplification of reference gene primers. Clones were read by immunoSEQ multiplex PCR, and TCRdb kept only the in-frame ones, dropping some. From that table come the V and J calls and clone size; the DNA was used to work out D and trimming. The sample gives roughly 100,000 clones, 70% to 90% of which show up once; 4.5% to 6% is in the top ten. The receptor's source is a woman aged 80 or older with active COVID-19. The chain couples TRBV28 to TRBJ2-4; perhaps TRBD1 as D (6 bases). The sample comprised peripheral blood. The CDR3, as DNA: TGTGCCAGCAGTTTCCAGGGCGGACAGATAGCCAAAAACATTCAGTACTTC. This codes for CASSFQGGQIAKNIQYF.